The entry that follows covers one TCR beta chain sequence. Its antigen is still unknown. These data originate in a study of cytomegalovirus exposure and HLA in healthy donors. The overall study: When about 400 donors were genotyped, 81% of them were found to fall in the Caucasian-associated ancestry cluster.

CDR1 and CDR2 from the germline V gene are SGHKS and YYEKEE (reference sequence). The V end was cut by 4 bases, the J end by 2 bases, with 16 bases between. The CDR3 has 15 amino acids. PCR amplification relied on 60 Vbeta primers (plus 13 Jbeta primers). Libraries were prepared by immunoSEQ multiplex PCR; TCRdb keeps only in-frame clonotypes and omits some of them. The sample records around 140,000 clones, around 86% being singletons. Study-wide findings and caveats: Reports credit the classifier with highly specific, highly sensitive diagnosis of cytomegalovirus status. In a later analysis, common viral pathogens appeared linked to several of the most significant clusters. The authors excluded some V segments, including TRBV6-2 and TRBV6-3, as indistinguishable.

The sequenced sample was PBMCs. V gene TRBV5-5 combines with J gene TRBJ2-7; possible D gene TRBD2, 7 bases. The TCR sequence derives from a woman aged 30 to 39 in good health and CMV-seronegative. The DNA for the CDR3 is TGTGCCAGCAGCCTCCAGGGGACTACGCCCTACGAGCAGTACTTC. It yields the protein CASSLQGTTPYEQYF. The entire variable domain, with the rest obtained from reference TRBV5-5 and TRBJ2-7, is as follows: DAGVTQSPTHLIKTRGQQVTLRCSPISGHKSVSWYQQVLGQGPQFIFQYYEKEERGRGNFPDRFSARQFPNYSSELNVNALLLGDSALYLCASSLQGTTPYEQYFGPGTRLTVT.